A selection of T cell receptor beta chains follows, all from one sample in a study of blood T cell repertoires in COVID-19. The table came from immunoSEQ multiplex PCR; TCRdb's copy has only in-frame clones and leaves some out. The table shows 490,000 or so clones, with approximately 88% occurring only once. Sequencing was done on a sample of PBMCs or T cells enriched from blood (not recorded which). These receptors came from a woman aged 40 to 50 who had recovered from COVID-19. Both conserved end residues are part of each CDR3. A D gene is named only where the DNA matches it firmly. Some rows mark clone size as missing; the rest say once, few, many or name a class of expanded clone.

TRBD1 | TRBJ2-7 | TRBV19 | - | CASSWSPGQARGEQYF | TGTGCCAGTAGCTGGTCCCCGGGACAGGCACGCGGGGAGCAGTACTTC
- | TRBJ1-2 | TRBV7-2 | once | CASSFNGIRGPRGYTF | TGTGCCAGCAGTTTTAACGGAATCAGGGGACCGCGGGGCTACACCTTC
TRBD2 | TRBJ2-1 | TRBV24-1 | - | CATSAPRGGYNEQFF | TGTGCCACCAGTGCCCCTCGGGGGGGGTACAATGAGCAGTTCTTC
- | TRBJ1-6 | TRBV6-5 | - | CASSSLGGGNSPLHF | TGTGCCAGCAGTTCCCTAGGGGGGGGTAATTCACCCCTCCACTTT
- | TRBJ1-1 | TRBV5-1 | few | CASSPENEPEAFF | TGCGCCAGCAGCCCCGAGAACGAACCTGAAGCTTTCTTT
- | TRBJ2-7 | TRBV6-1 | - | CASSDSPVPKLFSYEQYF | TGTGCCAGCAGTGATTCACCAGTGCCGAAACTATTCTCCTACGAGCAGTACTTC
TRBD1 | TRBJ1-5 | TRBV5-1 | - | CASRRGQDSNQPQHF | TGCGCCAGCAGACGAGGACAGGATAGCAATCAGCCCCAGCATTTT
- | TRBJ1-4 | TRBV4-3 | - | CASSPTGATNEKLFF | TGCGCCAGCAGCCCCACGGGAGCAACTAATGAAAAACTGTTTTTT
- | TRBJ1-1 | TRBV13 | - | CASSSGPRNTEAFF | TGTGCCAGCAGCTCAGGGCCGAGGAACACTGAAGCTTTCTTT
TRBD1 | TRBJ1-2 | TRBV6-6 | - | CATRTGGDLGGYTF | TGTGCCACCCGGACAGGGGGCGATTTGGGGGGCTACACCTTC
- | TRBJ2-2 | TRBV5-6 | once | CASSPVGLRKTGELFF | TGTGCCAGCAGCCCGGTGGGACTCCGAAAGACCGGGGAGCTGTTTTTT
- | TRBJ2-7 | TRBV2 | - | CASSGVQGFPYEQYF | TGTGCCAGCAGTGGCGTGCAGGGGTTCCCCTACGAGCAGTACTTC
TRBD2 | TRBJ2-7 | TRBV24-1 | - | CATSDGLARGLGRQYF | TGTGCCACCAGTGATGGACTAGCCAGGGGCTTAGGGCGGCAGTACTTC
TRBD2 | TRBJ2-1 | TRBV6-1 | - | CASSVIAGGRYNEQFF | TGTGCCAGCAGTGTGATAGCGGGAGGGAGATACAATGAGCAGTTCTTC
- | TRBJ1-3 | TRBV30 | - | CCLRGQAGFLDCNSGNTIYF | TGTTGCCTCCGAGGCCAGGCTGGATTCTTGGACTGCAACTCTGGAAACACCATATATTTT
- | TRBJ2-3 | TRBV24-1 | - | CATGRTDTQYF | TGTGCCACCGGCCGCACAGATACGCAGTATTTT
- | TRBJ1-5 | TRBV12-2 | - | CASRLRAGDNQPQHF | TGTGCAAGTCGCTTAAGGGCCGGGGACAATCAGCCCCAGCATTTT
- | TRBJ2-1 | TRBV9 | - | CASSVVWDGRNEQFF | TGTGCCAGCAGCGTAGTTTGGGATGGGAGGAATGAGCAGTTCTTC
- | TRBJ1-2 | TRBV27 | - | CASSFVAGDGYTF | TGTGCCAGCAGTTTTGTGGCAGGGGATGGCTACACCTTC
TRBD2 | TRBJ2-1 | TRBV19 | - | CASSRASGSLYEQFF | TGTGCCAGTAGCAGAGCTAGCGGGAGTTTATATGAGCAGTTCTTC
- | TRBJ1-2 | TRBV3-1/TRBV3-2 | - | CASSQGFTGWEYGYTF | TGTGCCAGCAGCCAGGGTTTTACGGGGTGGGAGTATGGCTACACCTTC
- | TRBJ1-3 | TRBV15 | - | CATSRDRGSGNTIYF | TGTGCCACCAGCAGAGATCGGGGGTCCGGAAACACCATATATTTT
- | TRBJ2-1 | TRBV4-1 | - | CASSQRGSYNEQFF | TGCGCCAGCAGCCAACGAGGTTCCTACAATGAGCAGTTCTTC
- | TRBJ1-2 | TRBV27 | - | CASSLVGRGTRGYTF | TGTGCCAGCAGTTTAGTTGGCAGGGGTACGCGGGGCTACACCTTC
- | TRBJ2-1 | TRBV15 | - | CATSREGVGSGRISYNEQFF | TGTGCCACCAGCAGAGAGGGGGTTGGTAGCGGAAGAATCTCCTACAATGAGCAGTTCTTC
- | TRBJ2-5 | TRBV7-9 | - | CASSLGYSPETQYF | TGTGCCAGCAGCTTAGGTTACAGCCCCGAGACCCAGTACTTC
TRBD1 | TRBJ1-5 | TRBV2 | - | CASSPDTNRDRGPWGVNQPQHF | TGTGCCAGCAGTCCCGATACCAACCGGGACAGGGGGCCCTGGGGCGTGAATCAGCCCCAGCATTTT
- | TRBJ1-6 | TRBV6-5 | - | CASSYSATRRDSPLHF | TGTGCCAGCAGTTACTCGGCCACCCGCAGGGATTCACCCCTCCACTTT
- | TRBJ2-3 | TRBV18 | - | CASSPPKPSGTTDTQYF | TGTGCCAGCTCACCACCGAAACCCTCAGGAACCACAGATACGCAGTATTTT
- | TRBJ2-7 | TRBV7-6 | few | CASSFTDGDEQYF | TGTGCCAGCAGCTTCACAGATGGTGACGAGCAGTACTTC
- | TRBJ2-7 | TRBV2 | - | CASREGAFYEQYF | TGTGCCAGCAGGGAGGGGGCGTTCTACGAGCAGTACTTC
TRBD2 | TRBJ2-2 | TRBV5-6 | - | CASSLRSSGKNTGELFF | TGTGCCAGCAGCTTACGCTCTAGCGGGAAGAACACCGGGGAGCTGTTTTTT
- | TRBJ2-7 | TRBV18 | once | CASSYSAGSSYEQYF | TGTGCCAGCTCTTACTCGGCCGGGAGCTCCTACGAGCAGTACTTC
- | TRBJ2-7 | TRBV18 | once | CASSPIQVSYEQYF | TGTGCCAGCTCACCAATTCAGGTTTCCTACGAGCAGTACTTC
TRBD1 | TRBJ2-1 | TRBV3-1/TRBV3-2 | - | CASSTGDEQFF | TGTGCCAGCAGCACAGGGGATGAGCAGTTCTTC
- | TRBJ1-1 | TRBV19 | - | CASSIIRGPAQGTEAFF | TGTGCCAGTAGTATCATCAGGGGCCCAGCGCAGGGCACTGAAGCTTTCTTT
- | TRBJ1-4 | TRBV18 | - | CASSRRTSDGGSEKLFF | TGTGCCAGCTCACGAAGGACTTCCGACGGAGGGAGTGAAAAACTGTTTTTT
TRBD1 | TRBJ1-2 | TRBV12-3/TRBV12-4 | - | CASSQGAWDGYTF | TGTGCCAGCAGTCAGGGGGCTTGGGATGGCTACACCTTC
- | TRBJ2-1 | TRBV19 | once | CASSIQGLRFLDEQFF | TGTGCCAGTAGTATTCAGGGACTCAGATTCCTAGATGAGCAGTTCTTC
- | TRBJ2-7 | TRBV27 | - | CASRTDRTSNVDEQYF | TGTGCCAGTAGGACAGACAGGACGTCAAACGTTGACGAGCAGTACTTC
- | TRBJ2-7 | TRBV18 | - | CASSLLTGDYEQYF | TGTGCCAGCTCTCTCCTTACGGGTGACTACGAGCAGTACTTC
- | TRBJ2-7 | TRBV24-1 | - | CATSDYRDFGGQYF | TGTGCCACCAGTGATTATAGGGACTTCGGGGGGCAGTACTTC
- | TRBJ2-7 | TRBV20-1 | - | CSARDTYEQYF | TGCAGTGCTAGAGATACCTACGAGCAGTACTTC
- | TRBJ2-6 | TRBV9 | - | CASSARDGSSGANVLTF | TGTGCCAGCAGCGCCCGGGACGGGAGCTCTGGGGCCAACGTCCTGACTTTC
TRBD2 | TRBJ2-2 | TRBV9 | - | CASSAGTSGTNTGELFF | TGTGCCAGCAGCGCCGGGACTAGCGGGACGAACACCGGGGAGCTGTTTTTT
TRBD2 | TRBJ2-7 | TRBV25-1 | once | CASSLAGADEQYF | TGTGCCAGCTCACTAGCGGGAGCCGACGAGCAGTACTTC
- | TRBJ1-1 | TRBV19 | - | CASSSGWANTEAFF | TGTGCCAGTAGTAGTGGTTGGGCGAACACTGAAGCTTTCTTT
- | TRBJ2-1 | TRBV11-2 | - | CASSQRGLRDDNEQFF | TGTGCCAGCAGCCAAAGGGGATTGCGGGACGACAATGAGCAGTTCTTC
TRBD2 | TRBJ2-7 | TRBV7-9 | - | CASSLIGTSFSEQYF | TGTGCCAGCAGCTTAATAGGGACTAGTTTTAGCGAGCAGTACTTC